The present entry profiles one TCR beta chain with its context. What antigen it recognizes has not been identified. Within one base of it there is no much larger clone, and no base qualities were kept. According to the germline V gene, CDR1 reads SGHDT and CDR2 reads YYEEEE. There are 16 amino acids in the CDR3, from cysteine to phenylalanine inclusive. The read is trimmed to its CDR3 DNA, 48 bases read in frame from base 1. Here V drops 4 bases and J drops 4 bases, and the junction holds 10 bases not matched to any gene. This entry is derived from a study of OX40 agonist ivuxolimab in advanced cancers. Broadly, across the study: Ivuxolimab was an agonistic, fully human IgG2 monoclonal antibody directed against OX40 (CD134), a costimulatory receptor. The point of sequencing TCRbeta in the periphery was to test whether ivuxolimab changed TCR sequence diversity and drove clonal T-cell expansion. Patients were allowed to have had prior anti-PD-1, anti-PD-L1 or anti-CTLA-4 therapy, and 30% to 40% of the dose-escalation patients had been treated with checkpoint inhibitors. In the dose-escalation cohort, 70% to 85% of patients were male, and the mean age was 60 years with a range of 23 to 79. Intravenous ivuxolimab was administered to patients every 2 weeks at six dose levels: 0.01, 0.1, 0.3, 1.5, 3 and 10 mg/kg. Partial responses were achieved by three dose-escalation patients, of whom one had hepatocellular carcinoma and two had cutaneous melanoma. Among the 50 to 55 dose-escalation patients, some 19 had hepatocellular carcinoma, roughly 15 melanoma, 9 renal cell carcinoma and 9 head and neck cancer. The paper reports the monotherapy dose-escalation portion (N of about 51 patients) of the phase I ivuxolimab trial. Study-wide findings and limitations: After ivuxolimab, CD8+ T cells had more expanded clones than CD4+ T cells on average. Antigen specificity was not determined for the clonally expanded peripheral T cells. At doses of 0.1 to 3.0 mg/kg, clonal expansion of both CD4+ and CD8+ T cells in blood was seen between baseline and week 6. Partial responders in the 0.1-3.0 mg/kg groups had among the lowest normalized peripheral clonal expansion, especially among CD8+ T cells. Low levels of normalized T-cell clonal expansion were also seen in some patients who did not respond.

To sequence the TCRbeta CDR3 region, genomic DNA was isolated from the sorted cells. TCRbeta CDR3 regions were sequenced using the immunoSEQ Assay. TCRdb's version of the immuneACCESS table is confined to in-frame rearrangements and falls short of the full clone set. An unresolved V gene accounts for under half of the shortfall where checked; the remainder is of unknown origin. For this sample the table gives under 100,000 clones, of which 70% to 90% were detected only once. About 6% of the sample is held by the ten biggest clonotypes. The trial excluded patients who had a history of autoimmune disease or who were on systemic immunosuppression. Peripheral blood for TCR sequencing was collected from all dose cohorts at baseline, on cycle 4 day 1, and on cycle 7 day 1. The samples were taken from a phase I, first-in-human, multicenter, open-label dose-escalation trial of ivuxolimab. Adults with locally advanced or metastatic head and neck squamous cell, hepatocellular, melanoma or renal cell carcinoma were enrolled in the trial. Before TCR sequencing, CD4+ T cells and CD8+ T cells were sorted from peripheral blood as separate populations.

The chain joins TRBV5-6 to TRBJ1-4; 7 junctional bases match TRBD1. The source is an adult with an advanced solid tumor such as melanoma, head and neck, liver or kidney cancer. Source: CD4+ or CD8+ T cells sorted from blood, taken in a trial of the OX40 agonist ivuxolimab. The CDR3 region has the sequence CASSRTGLDLNEKLFF. The nucleotides are TGTGCCAGCAGCCGGACAGGCTTGGACCTTAATGAAAAACTGTTTTTT. The entire variable domain, with the stretches around the CDR3 drawn from the reference TRBV5-6 and TRBJ1-4 proteins, is DAGVTQSPTHLIKTRGQQVTLRCSPKSGHDTVSWYQQALGQGPQFIFQYYEEEERQRGNFPDRFSGHQFPNYSSELNVNALLLGDSALYLCASSRTGLDLNEKLFFGSGTQLSVL.